Each of the 20 T cell receptor beta chains below was sequenced from the same sample in a study of lymphopenia after photon versus proton radiotherapy. TCRdb's copy holds only in-frame clones and misses some; the assay was immunoSEQ multiplex PCR. This table has 35,000 to 45,000 clones, approximately 83% appearing once. This material consisted of peripheral blood, taken from a patient treated with proton-based radiotherapy. These receptor sequences come from a woman in her 70s with pancreatic cancer.

This chain joins TRBV5-1 and TRBJ2-7; D is unclear. This CDR3 region has 12 residues. Germline CDR1 is SGHRS and CDR2 is YFSETQ. V was trimmed by 1 base and J by 3 bases, leaving 5 bases between them. The CDR3 region has the DNA TGCGCCAGCAGCTTGAATAGCTACGAGCAGTACTTC. Protein: CASSLNSYEQYF.

V usage is TRBV2 and J usage is TRBJ2-3; 8 bases line up with TRBD2. V was pared by 2 bases and J by 2 bases, with 3 bases of the junction left unmatched. The germline V gene encodes CDR1 SNHLY and CDR2 FYNNEI. The CDR3 runs to 15 residues. The CDR3 DNA is TGTGCCAGCAGTGAATTAGCGGGGATCACAGATACGCAGTATTTT. It specifies CASSELAGITDTQYF.

The chain has TRBV7-8 and TRBJ1-1, with TRBD1 identical over 7 bases. Germline loops: CDR1 SGHVS, CDR2 FQNEAQ. Trimming at V came to 3 bases and at J to 0 bases, leaving 10 bases not matched to a gene. CDR3 length: 17 amino acids. The CDR3 DNA reads TGTGCCAGCAGCTTCGGGAGGGACAGCGGGGTGAACACTGAAGCTTTCTTT. Protein sequence: CASSFGRDSGVNTEAFF.

The chain has TRBV5-4 and TRBJ2-7; 7 bases align to TRBD1. This CDR3 region has 13 residues. CDR1 is SGHNT and CDR2 is YYREEE in the germline V gene (reference sequence). The V segment lost 4 bases and the J segment 3 bases; nucleotides outside the gene matches: 4. The CDR3 region is CASSINRGYEQYF. The CDR3 coding sequence is TGTGCCAGCAGCATAAACAGGGGCTACGAGCAGTACTTC.

The chain is built from TRBV18 and TRBJ2-3, with D perhaps being TRBD1 or TRBD2 (5 bases each). CDR3 length equals 16 residues. Germline V gene sequence: CDR1 KGHSH, CDR2 LQKENI. Trimming removed 0 bases from V and 5 bases from J, with 15 bases in between. CDR3 bases: TGTGCCAGCTCACCACCTTCTACTGGGGCGGGAGATACGCAGTATTTT. Its translation: CASSPPSTGAGDTQYF. The entire variable domain, with the rest obtained from reference TRBV18 and TRBJ2-3, is as follows: NAGVMQNPRHLVRRRGQEARLRCSPMKGHSHVYWYRQLPEEGLKFMVYLQKENIIDESGMPKERFSAEFPKEGPSILRIQQVVRGDSAAYFCASSPPSTGAGDTQYFGPGTRLTVL.

The chain combines TRBV9 with TRBJ1-2; 10 bases align to TRBD1. Germline V gene lookup returns CDR1 SGDLS and CDR2 YYNGEE. The CDR3 spans 19 residues. Trimming cost V 4 bases and J 8 bases; bases outside gene matches: 23. CDR3 nucleotide sequence: TGTGCCAGCAGCCCACAAAAACCGGGACAGGGGACTTTTTGGGTAGGCTACACCTTC. As protein: CASSPQKPGQGTFWVGYTF.

This clone was counted between two and nine times. The junction differs from germline at one of its ends, possibly a read error. The chain carries TRBV19 and TRBJ1-2; 9 bases map to TRBD1. From germline, CDR1 is LNHDA and CDR2 SQIVND (reference sequence). The CDR3 contains 16 residues. The CDR3 DNA reads TGTGCCAGTACTATAAATCAGGGACAGGGTAATGGTGGCTACACCTTC. Amino acid sequence: CASTINQGQGNGGYTF.

The chain is built from TRBV19 and TRBJ1-1; TRBD1 agrees at 7 bases. CDR1 is LNHDA, CDR2 SQIVND, per germline (reference sequence). Trimming removed 6 bases from V and 0 bases from J; junction bases left unmatched: 7. The CDR3 is made up of 15 amino acids. The CDR3 DNA is TGTGCCAGTAGAAACCAAGACAGGGTGAACACTGAAGCTTTCTTT. Translated: CASRNQDRVNTEAFF.

The chain couples TRBV29-1 to TRBJ1-1; D gene unclear. V was pared by 3 bases and J by 8 bases, with 10 bases between. There are 11 residues in the CDR3. Looked up from germline, CDR1 is SQVTM and CDR2 is ANQGSEA. CDR3 DNA sequence: TGCAGCGTTGACGACGGCGGCGAAGCTTTCTTT. Protein product: CSVDDGGEAFF.

This clone was counted only a few times. V is TRBV6-5 and J is TRBJ2-7; a weak D match, TRBD1 (5 bases). This CDR3 is built from 16 residues. CDR1 is MNHEY and CDR2 is SVGAGI in the germline V gene. V lost 4 bases and J 0 bases, leaving 16 bases between the germline ends. For the CDR3, the DNA is TGTGCCAGCAGTTCCCCGACGACAGAGAGCTCCTACGAGCAGTACTTC. It is translated as CASSSPTTESSYEQYF.

The rearrangement uses TRBV5-6 and TRBJ2-1, with D perhaps matching TRBD1 (5 bases). Trimming left V 0 bases short and J 14 bases short, with 24 bases between. The germline CDR1 and CDR2 sequences are SGHDT and YYEEEE. The CDR3 covers 16 residues. The CDR3 reads CASSLGYGHGETQEFF. CDR3 DNA sequence: TGTGCCAGCAGCTTGGGTTACGGACACGGAGAAACTCAAGAGTTCTTC.

This clone has a handful of counts. The chain recombines TRBV30 with TRBJ2-7; D is ambiguous. The CDR3 sequence is 15 residues long. The V gene lost 1 base and the J gene lost 5 bases, with 18 bases spanning the gap. CDR1 and CDR2 from the germline V gene are GTSNPN and SVGIG (reference sequence). CDR3 residues: CAWSGLSQGKNEQYF. CDR3 nucleotides: TGTGCCTGGAGTGGACTCTCGCAAGGGAAAAACGAGCAGTACTTC.

This chain links TRBV4-2 with TRBJ1-2; possible D gene TRBD1, 5 bases. In germline, CDR1 is LGHNA, CDR2 YNFKEQ. Between the trimmed V and J ends, which lost 0 bases and 1 base, there was a span of 12 bases. The CDR3 totals 16 residues. CDR3 nucleotide sequence: TGTGCCAGCAGCCAAGACGGGCAGGGTGGTAACTATGGCTACACCTTC. This encodes CASSQDGQGGNYGYTF.

This chain links TRBV6-5 with TRBJ1-1, with D tentatively TRBD1 (6 bases). CDR1 and CDR2 (germline): MNHEY, SVGAGI. This CDR3 contains 11 residues. Written as DNA, the CDR3 is TGTGTCGTAGGACAGCTAGATGAAGCTTTCTTT. This gives the protein CVVGQLDEAFF.

The chain couples TRBV30 to TRBJ1-5; 10 bases agree with TRBD1. The CDR3 totals 13 residues. The V gene end was trimmed by 2 bases and the J gene end by 12 bases; junction bases not matched to a gene: 7. From germline, CDR1 is GTSNPN and CDR2 SVGIG (reference sequence). The CDR3 DNA reads as TGTGCCTGGAGTTCCGGGACAGGGGTGGACCAGCATTTT. This gives the protein CAWSSGTGVDQHF.

V gene TRBV28 combines with J gene TRBJ1-4, with D hard to call. V was pared by 3 bases and J by 8 bases, with 13 bases between. Germline CDR1 and CDR2: MDHEN and SYDVKM. The CDR3 has 14 amino acids. CDR3: CASSLAGFREKLFF. CDR3 coding DNA: TGTGCCAGCAGTTTGGCGGGGTTCAGAGAAAAACTGTTTTTT.

The chain uses TRBV5-1 and TRBJ2-2; 9 bases agree with TRBD2. Germline CDR1 reads SGHRS; CDR2 reads YFSETQ. There are 17 residues in the CDR3. J lost 2 bases, V lost 2 bases, and 7 bases had no gene match. The CDR3 sequence: CASSFNSGSTNTGELFF. The CDR3, as DNA: TGCGCCAGCAGCTTTAATAGCGGGAGCACAAACACCGGGGAGCTGTTTTTT.

The chain joins TRBV13 to TRBJ2-7; the D gene is possibly TRBD1 (5 bases). The CDR3 sequence is 15 residues long. V shed 1 base and J shed 3 bases, with 13 bases lying between them. Germline V gene sequence: CDR1 PRHDT, CDR2 FYEKMQ (reference sequence). Written as DNA, the CDR3 is TGTGCCAGCAGCTTAGTACCAGGGCCCAGCTACGAGCAGTACTTC. Translating it yields CASSLVPGPSYEQYF.

The chain links TRBV7-2 to TRBJ1-3; no reliable D call. With 5 bases removed from V and 2 bases from J, the gap between germline ends came to 13 bases. The CDR3 covers 15 residues. The V gene's germline CDR1 is SGHTA and CDR2 FQGNSA. The CDR3 here is CASSPMREPGNTIYF. The CDR3 bases are TGTGCCAGCAGCCCAATGAGGGAGCCTGGAAACACCATATATTTT.

This sequence joins TRBV28 and TRBJ1-4, with a weak D call TRBD1 (6 bases). From germline, CDR1 is MDHEN and CDR2 SYDVKM. V lost 1 base and J lost 7, with 13 bases in between. The CDR3 runs 15 residues. CDR3 DNA sequence: TGTGCCAGCAGTTTATCCACAGGGTGGCGTGAAAAACTGTTTTTT. Protein product: CASSLSTGWREKLFF.